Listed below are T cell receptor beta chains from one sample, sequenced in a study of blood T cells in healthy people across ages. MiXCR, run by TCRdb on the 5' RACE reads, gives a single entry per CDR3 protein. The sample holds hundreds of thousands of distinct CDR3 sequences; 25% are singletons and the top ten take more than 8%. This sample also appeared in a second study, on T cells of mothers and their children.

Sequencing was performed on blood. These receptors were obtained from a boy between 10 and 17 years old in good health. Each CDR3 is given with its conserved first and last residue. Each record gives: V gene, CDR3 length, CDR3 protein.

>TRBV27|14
CASKVRPNHSPLHF
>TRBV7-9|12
CASGTGGSEQFF
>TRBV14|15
CASSQVSGHPYEQYF
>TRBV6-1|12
CASSKAVNEQFF
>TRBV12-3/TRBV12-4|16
CASSQGLAGDSDTQYF
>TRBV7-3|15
CASSSAGGSYNEQFF
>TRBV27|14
CASSPGGYYNEQFF
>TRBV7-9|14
CASSSSGISYEQYF
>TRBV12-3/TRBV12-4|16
CASSRTGRFSTDTQYF
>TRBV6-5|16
CASSFSTFLATGELFF
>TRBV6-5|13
CASRTGPYNEQFF
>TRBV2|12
CASRAAQETQYF
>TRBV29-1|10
CSDGTHPQYF
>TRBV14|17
CASSQEGSLEGPGELFF
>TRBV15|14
CATSRGVAADEQFF
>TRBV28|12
CASRSTRRGQFF
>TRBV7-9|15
CASSHRQSPNEKLFF
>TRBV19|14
CASSLGEEPYEQYF
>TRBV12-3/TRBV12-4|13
CASGTSGTYEQYF
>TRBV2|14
CAWTSGVPADEQFF
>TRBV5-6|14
CASSPTGRAWAQYF